Listed here are 30 T cell receptor beta chains from one sample, sequenced in a study. TCRdb itself ran the 5' RACE reads through MiXCR, one entry per CDR3 protein. This repertoire shows approximately 11,000 distinct CDR3 sequences, more than 15% found once; its top ten account for 3.5% to 4%. Treg sorting used a CD4+CD25+CD127-/low gate. Material for sequencing was Tregs sorted from a lymph node. These TCRs come from a female donor with breast cancer.

This clonotype is labeled as medium-sized. V is TRBV7-2 and J is TRBJ1-5, with 10 bases fitting TRBD1. The CDR3 is 13 residues long. Germline loops: CDR1 SGHTA, CDR2 FQGNSA. V shed 5 bases and J 7 bases; nucleotides not matched to a gene: 2. The CDR3 is CASSTTGGQPQHF. CDR3 sequence (DNA): TGTGCCAGCAGCACGACAGGGGGCCAGCCCCAGCATTTT.

This clonotype was recorded at least ten times. The chain uses TRBV5-1 and TRBJ1-2; D gene ambiguous. This CDR3 is 14 amino acids long. V lost 0 bases to trimming and J lost 10 bases, with 16 bases between them. Germline assignment: CDR1 SGHRS and CDR2 YFSETQ. The CDR3 nucleotides are TGCGCCAGCAGCTTGGCCGTTCGGGGAAGAGACTACACCTTC. This sequence encodes CASSLAVRGRDYTF.

On this clonotype: It may be a read error: a sequence one base away is much more abundant. The chain joins TRBV29-1 to TRBJ2-5; 12 bases map to TRBD1. The V gene end was trimmed by 7 bases and the J gene end by 5 bases; junction bases not matched to a gene: 14. The CDR3 extends over 16 amino acids. Germline CDR1 and CDR2: SQVTM and ANQGSEA. The CDR3 sequence: CSGRPRGQGALETQYF. CDR3 in DNA: TGCAGCGGCAGGCCGAGGGGACAGGGGGCTCTGGAGACCCAGTACTTC.

There are many counts of this clonotype. This chain links TRBV24-1 with TRBJ2-5; 7 bases match TRBD2. Germline V CDR1 and CDR2: KGHDR, SFDVKD. The CDR3 sequence is 15 residues long. V lost 11 bases to trimming and J lost 1 base; unmatched junction nucleotides: 12. DNA for the CDR3: TGTGCCATCTCGCCGGCGGGAGCACTCCAAGAGACCCAGTACTTC. This gives the protein CAISPAGALQETQYF.

Many counts were recorded for this clonotype. This chain links TRBV19 with TRBJ1-4; 9 positions agree with TRBD1. Unmatched junction bases numbered 10, after V lost 6 bases and J lost 5 bases. The CDR3 is 16 amino acids. The germline V gene has CDR1 LNHDA and CDR2 SQIVND (reference sequence). The DNA for the CDR3 is TGTGCCAGTAGCCGAAATGGACAGGGGCAAAATGAAAAACTGTTTTTT. Translation gives CASSRNGQGQNEKLFF. The variable domain in full, with the rest retrieved from reference TRBV19 and TRBJ1-4, is DGGITQSPKYLFRKEGQNVTLSCEQNLNHDAMYWYRQDPGQGLRLIYYSQIVNDFQKGDIAEGYSVSREKKESFPLTVTSAQKNPTAFYLCASSRNGQGQNEKLFFGSGTQLSVL.

This clonotype ranks as medium-sized. This rearrangement joins TRBV7-9 to TRBJ2-1; 10 bases line up with TRBD2. The V gene's germline CDR1 is SEHNR and CDR2 FQNEAQ (reference sequence). Trimming removed 6 bases from V and 6 bases from J; junction bases left unmatched: 2. The CDR3 length is 13 residues. The CDR3 sequence: CASRTSGVNEQFF. CDR3 nucleotide sequence: TGTGCCAGCAGAACTAGCGGGGTCAATGAGCAGTTCTTC.

The chain recombines TRBV11-2 with TRBJ1-1, with D uncertain. The germline gives CDR1 SGHAT, CDR2 FQNNGV. This CDR3 spans 18 amino acids. V was pared by 5 bases and J by 2 bases, with 24 bases between. The DNA of the CDR3 is TGTGCCAGCAGCCCCCTTGGTTTTTCGGGTCGCGAAAACACTGAAGCTTTCTTT. This gives the protein CASSPLGFSGRENTEAFF.

In this sample, this clonotype turned up many times. This chain joins TRBV5-1 and TRBJ2-7; 13 nucleotides agree with TRBD2. The CDR3 sequence is 15 residues long. Germline trimming cut 4 bases from V and 1 base from J; bases unmatched to any gene: 2. CDR1 and CDR2 (germline): SGHRS, YFSETQ. The CDR3 DNA reads TGCGCCAGCAGCATGACTAGCGGGAGGTCCTACGAGCAGTACTTC. Residues: CASSMTSGRSYEQYF.

This clonotype was picked up many times. The chain joins TRBV20-1 to TRBJ2-7, with 14 positions matching TRBD2. With 0 bases clipped from V and 6 bases from J, the junction kept 4 bases outside the gene matches. Germline CDR1 DFQATT, CDR2 SNEGSKA (reference sequence). The length of the CDR3 is 15 residues. CDR3 region: CSARDSTSGRGEQYF. The CDR3 region has the DNA TGCAGTGCTAGAGATTCGACTAGCGGGAGGGGCGAGCAGTACTTC.

This clonotype was seen a few times. The chain couples TRBV25-1 to TRBJ2-3; D perhaps matches TRBD2 (6 bases). The germline V and J ends were trimmed by 1 base and 8 bases, with 19 bases remaining between them. The CDR3 is 16 amino acids. Germline V CDR1 and CDR2: MGHDK, SYGVNS. The CDR3: CASSESGLRSGSTQYF. CDR3 DNA sequence: TGTGCCAGCAGTGAATCGGGACTCAGATCTGGTAGTACGCAGTATTTT.

Concerning this clonotype itself: This may come from a read error, since a much larger clone is one base off. V usage is TRBV4-1 and J usage is TRBJ2-1, with 12 bases identical to TRBD2. This CDR3 comprises 16 residues. Germline V CDR1 and CDR2: MGHRA, YSYEKL. The CDR3 DNA reads TGCGCCAGCAGCCACCCTAGCGGGAGGGCCTGGAATGAGCAGCTCTTC. Encoded protein: CASSHPSGRAWNEQLF.

This clonotype was seen only once. The germline gene is not matched at one end of the junction; a read error may be the cause. The chain has TRBV3-1 and TRBJ1-5, with D uncertain. The CDR3 has 13 residues. Per the germline V gene, CDR1 is LGHDT and CDR2 is YNNKEL (reference sequence). The CDR3 is CASNQASNQPQHF. The CDR3 coding sequence is TGTGCCAGCAACCAAGCCTCAAATCAGCCCCAGCATTTT.

This clonotype was counted only a few times. A much larger clone sits a single nucleotide away, making a read error possible. The chain is built from TRBV7-9 and TRBJ1-2; TRBD1 might be the D (5 bases). Germline V CDR1 and CDR2: SEHNR, FQNEAQ (reference sequence). The CDR3 sequence is 13 residues long. CDR3 region: CASSLGSGFGDTF. The DNA of the CDR3 is TGTGCCAGCAGCTTAGGGTCAGGGTTTGGCGACACCTTC. The entire variable domain, with the rest obtained from reference TRBV7-9 and TRBJ1-2, is as follows: DTGVSQNPRHKITKRGQNVTFRCDPISEHNRLYWYRQTLGQGPEFLTYFQNEAQLEKSRLLSDRFSAERPKGSFSTLEIQRTEQGDSAMYLCASSLGSGFGDTFGSGTRLTVV.

This clonotype was recorded at least ten times. The chain joins TRBV27 to TRBJ1-1; 8 bases agree with TRBD1. The V gene end was trimmed by 0 bases and the J gene end by 0 bases; junction bases not matched to a gene: 9. The CDR3 extends over 18 amino acids. Germline CDR1 reads MNHEY; CDR2 reads SMNVEV (reference sequence). DNA for the CDR3: TGTGCCAGCAGTTTATCGACAGGGGCCATTGGAATGAACACTGAAGCTTTCTTT. Residues: CASSLSTGAIGMNTEAFF.

Notes on this clonotype: The junction shows a germline mismatch at one end, possibly a read error. The genes are TRBV7-2 and TRBJ2-4, with D hard to call. CDR1 is SGHTA and CDR2 is FQGNSA in the germline V gene. The CDR3 is 13 amino acids. For the CDR3, the DNA is TGTGCCAGCAGCCCGGAAGCCAAGAACATGCAGTACTTC. Protein: CASSPEAKNMQYF.

The rearrangement joins TRBV6-5 to TRBJ1-1; D might be TRBD1 (6 bases). The CDR3 extends over 14 amino acids. The germline CDR1 and CDR2 sequences are MNHEY and SVGAGI. Between the trimmed V and J ends, which lost 9 bases and 1 base, there was a span of 15 bases. In nucleotides, the CDR3 is TGTGCCAGTAGCGGAGGGGGGACGAACACTGAAGCTTTCTTT. Translation gives CASSGGGTNTEAFF.

This clonotype was counted many times. Written as DNA, the CDR3 is TGTGCCAGCAGCCCCGGGGCCACCGGGGAGCTGTTTTTT. Amino acid sequence: CASSPGATGELFF. The rearrangement links TRBV12-3 or TRBV12-4 to TRBJ2-2; D might be TRBD1 or TRBD2, each matching 5 bases. The CDR3 totals 13 residues. V lost 6 bases, J lost 4 bases, and 9 bases lay in between.

The chain combines TRBV7-9 with TRBJ2-5; possibly TRBD1 or TRBD2 for D (5 bases each). In germline, CDR1 is SEHNR, CDR2 FQNEAQ (reference sequence). V lost 5 bases and J 1 base, leaving 20 bases between the germline ends. CDR3 length equals 17 residues. The DNA for the CDR3 is TGTGCCAGCAGCCTATTTGGGACCCAGTTCTCCCAAGAGACCCAGTACTTC. Translated, it gives CASSLFGTQFSQETQYF. Complete variable domain (other parts from reference TRBV7-9 and TRBJ2-5): DTGVSQNPRHKITKRGQNVTFRCDPISEHNRLYWYRQTLGQGPEFLTYFQNEAQLEKSRLLSDRFSAERPKGSFSTLEIQRTEQGDSAMYLCASSLFGTQFSQETQYFGPGTRLLVL.

Note on this clonotype: A much larger clonotype is one base distant, so this may be a read error. The chain links TRBV12-5 to TRBJ2-2, with TRBD2 matching over 8 bases. The V gene's germline CDR1 is LGHNT and CDR2 FRNRAP. This CDR3 comprises 18 residues. Here the CDR3 reads CASSLVYLTSGNTGELFF. The CDR3 DNA is TGTGCTAGTAGTTTGGTCTACCTCACTAGCGGGAACACCGGGGAGCTGTTTTTT.

The J gene is TRBJ2-1, the V gene TRBV29-1; TRBD2 matches at 7 bases. TRBJ2-7 explains the end of the DNA better; the J call may be wrong. Looked up from germline, CDR1 is SQVTM and CDR2 is ANQGSEA. The CDR3 is 15 amino acids. Here the CDR3 reads CSAAGGRAIMSEQYF. Written as DNA, the CDR3 is TGCAGCGCGGCTGGTGGGAGGGCTATAATGTCTGAGCAGTACTTC.

By share of the sample, this clonotype is medium-sized. The chain couples TRBV20-1 to TRBJ1-1, with D tentatively TRBD1 (6 bases). Germline-derived CDR1 and CDR2 are DFQATT and SNEGSKA (reference sequence). This CDR3 contains 11 residues. Written as DNA, the CDR3 is TGCAGGGCCAGCGGGGGCTCAAGAGCTTTCTTT. This gives the protein CRASGGSRAFF.

This clonotype has a count of ten or more. The J gene is TRBJ2-5, the V gene TRBV7-9; the D call may be TRBD1 or TRBD2 (5 bases each). The length of the CDR3 is 14 residues. Trimming pared 5 bases from V and 5 bases from J, leaving 15 bases between. Germline CDR1 reads SEHNR; CDR2 reads FQNEAQ (reference sequence). CDR3 sequence: CASSPGTGRETQYF. CDR3 nucleotide sequence: TGTGCCAGCAGCCCGGGAACAGGCCGGGAGACCCAGTACTTC. The full variable domain, its missing parts supplied by reference TRBV7-9 and TRBJ2-5, is DTGVSQNPRHKITKRGQNVTFRCDPISEHNRLYWYRQTLGQGPEFLTYFQNEAQLEKSRLLSDRFSAERPKGSFSTLEIQRTEQGDSAMYLCASSPGTGRETQYFGPGTRLLVL.

The rearrangement uses TRBV29-1 and TRBJ1-2; 7 positions agree with TRBD1. The CDR3 has 15 amino acids. The trim removed 0 bases at V and 6 bases at J, leaving 10 bases unmatched. Germline values: CDR1 SQVTM, CDR2 ANQGSEA. CDR3 sequence reads: CSVEDRVRQGNGYTF. For the CDR3, the DNA is TGCAGCGTTGAAGATCGAGTAAGACAGGGAAATGGCTACACCTTC.

For this clonotype: Since no conserved phenylalanine or tryptophan closes the CDR3, a read error is the likely cause. The V and J genes are TRBV6-5 and TRBJ2-7, with D perhaps matching TRBD1 (6 bases). This CDR3 has 14 residues. Per germline, CDR1 MNHEY and CDR2 SVGAGI. Here the CDR3 reads CASSYSGTNYGQYS. For the CDR3, the DNA is TGTGCCAGCAGTTACTCCGGGACAAACTACGGGCAGTACTCC.

Relative to its sample, this clonotype is medium-sized (0.01 to 0.1%). This chain joins TRBV9 and TRBJ2-3, with 8 positions matching TRBD2. The CDR3 spans 14 residues. The germline V gene has CDR1 SGDLS and CDR2 YYNGEE. Losses at the gene ends were 6 bases for V and 3 bases for J; bases not matched to a gene: 6. CDR3 region: CASKSSGATDTQYF. CDR3 coding DNA: TGTGCCAGCAAGAGTAGCGGGGCGACAGATACGCAGTATTTT.

This clonotype was counted once. A junction boundary mismatches the germline segment, possibly from a read error. The gene calls are TRBV6-5 and TRBJ2-3, with TRBD2 as a possible D gene (5 bases). The V gene's germline CDR1 is MNHEY and CDR2 SVGAGI. The CDR3 is 17 residues long. CDR3 sequence reads: CASSYSTRGSYTDTQYF. In nucleotides, the CDR3 is TGTGCCAGCAGTTACTCCACTAGAGGGAGTTACACAGATACACAGTATTTT.

In the case of this clonotype: At one boundary the junction diverges from the germline segment, which might be a read error. The rearrangement links TRBV20-1 to TRBJ1-5; 8 nucleotides match TRBD1. Germline V gene sequence: CDR1 DFQATT, CDR2 SNEGSKA (reference sequence). The CDR3 length is 13 residues. The CDR3 spells CGAGGKSNQPQHF. In DNA, the CDR3 is TGCGGTGCAGGGGGCAAGAGCAATCAACCCCAGCATTTT.

This clonotype ranks as medium-sized. This rearrangement joins TRBV5-1 to TRBJ2-1; 12 positions match TRBD2. The CDR3 spans 17 residues. Germline V gene lookup returns CDR1 SGHRS and CDR2 YFSETQ. The J segment lost 6 bases and the V segment lost 4 bases, leaving 11 bases of the junction unmatched. CDR3 coding DNA: TGCGCCAGCAGCAGGAATACCGGGACTAGCGGGTTCAATGAGCAGTTCTTC. As protein: CASSRNTGTSGFNEQFF.

By its share, this clonotype is medium-sized. The V and J genes are TRBV5-1 and TRBJ2-5, with D uncertain. Trimming stripped 0 bases from V and 1 base from J, with 4 bases between. The CDR3 spans 13 residues. Germline lookup yields CDR1 SGHRS and CDR2 YFSETQ. The CDR3 region is CASSLETQETQYF. The CDR3, as DNA: TGCGCCAGCAGCTTGGAGACCCAAGAGACCCAGTACTTC.

This clonotype was detected many times. The V gene is TRBV5-1, the J gene TRBJ2-1; TRBD2 matches at 10 bases. The CDR3 totals 16 residues. Trimming cost V 4 bases and J 5 bases; bases outside gene matches: 9. Germline values: CDR1 SGHRS, CDR2 YFSETQ. The DNA for the CDR3 is TGCGCCAGCAGCCCCCACCCTGGACTAGCGGACAATGAGCAGTTCTTC. Translating it yields CASSPHPGLADNEQFF.